These 16 T cell receptor beta chains came from one sample sequenced in a study of cytomegalovirus exposure and HLA in healthy donors (dated by TCRdb to between 2016 and 2019). Library generation was performed with the immunoSEQ multiplex PCR assay. The clones in this table, taken by TCRdb from immuneACCESS, are in-frame only. Not every clone is retained; where verified, under half of the shortfall comes from an unresolved V gene, and the cause of the rest is unknown. A total of 130,000 to 150,000 clones appear in this sample, roughly 89% of them only once. Of the sample, roughly 9.2% is held by the ten largest clones. Sequencing used PBMCs. The source of these receptors is a woman aged 18 to 35 in good health and CMV-seropositive.

The chain employs TRBV7-9 and TRBJ1-2; D is perhaps TRBD1 (6 bases). V lost 5 bases and J 8 bases, leaving 18 bases between the germline ends. This CDR3 has 14 residues. Per germline, CDR1 SEHNR and CDR2 FQNEAQ (reference sequence). CDR3 amino acids: CASSPPSPGEGYTF. For the CDR3, the DNA is TGTGCCAGCAGCCCTCCCTCCCCAGGGGAGGGCTACACCTTC.

This clone was recorded once. At the DNA level, this CDR3 is encoded by other sequences in the same sample as well. The chain employs TRBV7-9 and TRBJ2-7; 9 nucleotides align to TRBD1. J lost 4 bases, V lost 0 bases, and 7 bases had no gene match. CDR1 is SEHNR and CDR2 is FQNEAQ in the germline V gene (reference sequence). The CDR3 is made up of 16 amino acids. CDR3 DNA: TGTGCCAGCAGCTTAGCGCGGGGGACAGGGAGTTACGAGCAGTACTTC. It specifies CASSLARGTGSYEQYF.

The rearrangement joins TRBV19 to TRBJ1-5; 7 nucleotides match TRBD1. The germline V gene has CDR1 LNHDA and CDR2 SQIVND (reference sequence). The junction had 14 bases not matched to a gene; V was cut back by 6 bases and J by 6 bases. The CDR3 is 16 amino acids. The CDR3 DNA reads as TGTGCCAGTAGAAAGGACACAGGGGTTAAGACTCAGCCCCAGCATTTT. Translating gives CASRKDTGVKTQPQHF. The full variable domain, in which reference TRBV19 and TRBJ1-5 provide the parts outside the CDR3, is DGGITQSPKYLFRKEGQNVTLSCEQNLNHDAMYWYRQDPGQGLRLIYYSQIVNDFQKGDIAEGYSVSREKKESFPLTVTSAQKNPTAFYLCASRKDTGVKTQPQHFGDGTRLSIL.

V gene TRBV6-5 combines with J gene TRBJ2-2; D remains unclear. V was trimmed by 6 bases and J by 5 bases, leaving 7 bases between them. The CDR3 spans 12 residues. Germline loops: CDR1 MNHEY, CDR2 SVGAGI. CDR3 bases: TGTGCCAGCAGCCCCGGGACCGGGGAGCTGTTTTTT. Protein product: CASSPGTGELFF.

This clone was seen just once. The chain combines TRBV28 with TRBJ1-2; D possibly corresponds to TRBD1 (6 bases). This CDR3 contains 17 residues. From germline, CDR1 is MDHEN and CDR2 SYDVKM. V was clipped by 4 bases and J by 11 bases, with 29 bases between them. CDR3 loop: CASSYTDYRVAGFQYTF. The CDR3 nucleotides read TGTGCCAGCAGTTACACAGATTACAGGGTGGCAGGCTTTCAATACACCTTC.

The chain is built from TRBV30 and TRBJ1-5; D is unclear. V lost 4 bases to trimming and J lost 7 bases, with 14 bases between them. Germline V gene data show CDR1 as GTSNPN and CDR2 as SVGIG (reference sequence). This CDR3 comprises 13 residues. The DNA for the CDR3 is TGTGCCTGGACTCGTGGAGGGAACCAGCCCCAGCATTTT. It yields the protein CAWTRGGNQPQHF.

The chain combines TRBV15 with TRBJ2-7; tentative D call: TRBD1 (6 bases). The CDR3 is 14 residues long. V lost 3 bases to trimming and J lost 1 base, with 10 bases between them. CDR1 LNHNV and CDR2 YYDKDF come from the germline V gene (reference sequence). The CDR3 protein is CATSRAGASYEQYF. Written as DNA, the CDR3 is TGTGCCACCAGCAGGGCAGGGGCATCCTACGAGCAGTACTTC.

The chain combines TRBV6-5 with TRBJ2-3; possible D gene TRBD1, 6 bases. The CDR3 length is 12 residues. Germline V gene data show CDR1 as MNHEY and CDR2 as SVGAGI. Trimming shortened V by 4 bases and J by 15 bases, and 17 bases separated the two germline ends. CDR3 sequence: CASSSRDTLLYF. The CDR3 nucleotides are TGTGCCAGCAGTTCCAGGGACACCCTTCTCTATTTT.

Only a few counts were recorded for this clone. The chain couples TRBV28 to TRBJ2-7, with TRBD2 as a possible D gene (6 bases). V was trimmed by 3 bases and J by 4 bases, leaving 13 bases between them. CDR1 MDHEN and CDR2 SYDVKM come from the germline V gene. This CDR3 spans 14 amino acids. CDR3 coding DNA: TGTGCCAGCAGTTTGGGGACTCCAGCGTACGAGCAGTACTTC. Protein product: CASSLGTPAYEQYF.

This chain links TRBV30 with TRBJ2-7, with D perhaps matching TRBD2 (5 bases). Between the trimmed V and J ends, which lost 0 bases and 0 bases, there was a span of 12 bases. CDR3 size: 15 residues. In germline, CDR1 is GTSNPN, CDR2 SVGIG (reference sequence). CDR3 amino acids: CAWSVGSEFSYEQYF. CDR3 nucleotides: TGTGCCTGGAGTGTGGGTAGCGAGTTCTCCTACGAGCAGTACTTC.

A few counts support this clone. The rearrangement uses TRBV13 and TRBJ1-2; tentatively, D is TRBD1 (5 bases). CDR3 size: 12 residues. V shed 5 bases and J shed 8 bases, with 12 bases lying between them. From germline, CDR1 is PRHDT and CDR2 FYEKMQ (reference sequence). Written as DNA, the CDR3 is TGTGCCAGCAGCGTCCCAGGGTACGGCTACACCTTC. It encodes CASSVPGYGYTF. Variable domain in full (rest from reference TRBV13 and TRBJ1-2): AAGVIQSPRHLIKEKRETATLKCYPIPRHDTVYWYQQGPGQDPQFLISFYEKMQSDKGSIPDRFSAQQFSDYHSELNMSSLELGDSALYFCASSVPGYGYTFGSGTRLTVV.

The chain uses TRBV13 and TRBJ2-5, with 12 bases lining up with TRBD1. From germline, CDR1 is PRHDT and CDR2 FYEKMQ (reference sequence). The CDR3 loop spans 17 amino acids. The junction had 12 bases not matched to a gene; V was cut back by 5 bases and J by 5 bases. The CDR3, as DNA: TGTGCCAGCAGCCAGATGGGACAGGGGGCCGGTGGGGAGACCCAGTACTTC. This gives the protein CASSQMGQGAGGETQYF.

The chain is built from TRBV6-5 and TRBJ1-4; the match to TRBD1 covers 8 bases. The CDR3 length is 15 residues. V dropped 0 bases and J dropped 10; count of bases not matched to a gene: 7. Looked up from germline, CDR1 is MNHEY and CDR2 is SVGAGI. CDR3 DNA sequence: TGTGCCAGCAGTTACTCGCAGGGGGCAGGGGGAAAACTGTTTTTT. It encodes CASSYSQGAGGKLFF.

The CDR3 DNA is TGTGCCAGCAGCCCGGTCAGGGGAGAAGGAAATTCACCCCTCCACTTT. Protein product: CASSPVRGEGNSPLHF. The chain uses TRBV4-2 and TRBJ1-6; D is possibly TRBD1 (6 bases). The CDR3 has 16 amino acids. The germline gives CDR1 LGHNA, CDR2 YNFKEQ. Trimming stripped 4 bases from V and 7 bases from J, with 17 bases between.

The chain couples TRBV30 to TRBJ1-4; D unclear. Germline assignment: CDR1 GTSNPN and CDR2 SVGIG (reference sequence). This CDR3 is built from 14 residues. V was cut by 2 bases and J by 2 bases, with 9 bases left in between. CDR3 sequence reads: CAWSPTDTNEKLFF. In DNA, the CDR3 is TGTGCCTGGAGTCCAACAGATACTAATGAAAAACTGTTTTTT.

The chain is built from TRBV5-4 and TRBJ2-7; tentative D call: TRBD2 (5 bases). The V and J ends lost 0 bases and 3 bases respectively, with 10 bases between them. Germline values: CDR1 SGHNT, CDR2 YYREEE (reference sequence). There are 14 residues in the CDR3. The CDR3 region is CASSLVEEVYEQYF. In DNA, the CDR3 is TGTGCCAGCAGCTTGGTCGAGGAGGTCTACGAGCAGTACTTC.